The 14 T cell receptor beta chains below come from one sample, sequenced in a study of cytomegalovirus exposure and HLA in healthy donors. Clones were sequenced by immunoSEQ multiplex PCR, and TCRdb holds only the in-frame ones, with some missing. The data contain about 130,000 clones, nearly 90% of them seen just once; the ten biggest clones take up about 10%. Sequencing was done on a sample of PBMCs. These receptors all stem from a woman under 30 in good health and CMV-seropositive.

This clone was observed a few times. The CDR3 region is CASSPSIESPLHF. The CDR3 nucleotides are TGTGCCAGCTCCCCATCGATAGAATCACCCCTCCACTTT. The chain recombines TRBV18 with TRBJ1-6; D is uncertain. There are 13 residues in the CDR3. CDR1 is KGHSH, CDR2 LQKENI, per germline. Trimming removed 6 bases at V and 10 bases at J, with 13 bases between.

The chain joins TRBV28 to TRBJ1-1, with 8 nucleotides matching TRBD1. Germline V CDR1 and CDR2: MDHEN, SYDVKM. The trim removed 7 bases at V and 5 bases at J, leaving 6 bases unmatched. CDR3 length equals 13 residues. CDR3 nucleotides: TGTGCCAGCAACTTCCAGGGGGCTACTGAAGCTTTCTTT. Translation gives CASNFQGATEAFF.

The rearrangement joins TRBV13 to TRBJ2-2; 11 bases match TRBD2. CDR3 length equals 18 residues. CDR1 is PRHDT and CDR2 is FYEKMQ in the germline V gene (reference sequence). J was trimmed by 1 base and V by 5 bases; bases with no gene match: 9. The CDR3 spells CASSPLKLAGVNTGELFF. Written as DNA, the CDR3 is TGTGCCAGCAGCCCTCTTAAACTAGCGGGGGTGAACACCGGGGAGCTGTTTTTT.

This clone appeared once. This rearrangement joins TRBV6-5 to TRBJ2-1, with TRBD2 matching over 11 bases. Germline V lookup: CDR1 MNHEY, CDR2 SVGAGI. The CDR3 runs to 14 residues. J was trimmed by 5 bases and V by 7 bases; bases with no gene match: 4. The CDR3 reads CASTLAGGNNEQFF. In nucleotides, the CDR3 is TGTGCCAGCACTTTAGCGGGGGGGAACAATGAGCAGTTCTTC.

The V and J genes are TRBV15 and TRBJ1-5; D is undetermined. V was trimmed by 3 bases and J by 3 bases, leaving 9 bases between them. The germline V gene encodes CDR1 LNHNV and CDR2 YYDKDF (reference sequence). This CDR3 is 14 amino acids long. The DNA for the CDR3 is TGTGCCACCAGCAGGGCAGGCTACAATCAGCCCCAGCATTTT. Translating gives CATSRAGYNQPQHF.

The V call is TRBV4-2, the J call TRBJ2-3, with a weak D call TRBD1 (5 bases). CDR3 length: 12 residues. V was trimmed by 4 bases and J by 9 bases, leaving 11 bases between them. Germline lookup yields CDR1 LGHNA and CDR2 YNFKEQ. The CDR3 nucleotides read TGTGCCAGCAGCCCCCGGGCAGGGACGCAGTATTTT. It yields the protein CASSPRAGTQYF.

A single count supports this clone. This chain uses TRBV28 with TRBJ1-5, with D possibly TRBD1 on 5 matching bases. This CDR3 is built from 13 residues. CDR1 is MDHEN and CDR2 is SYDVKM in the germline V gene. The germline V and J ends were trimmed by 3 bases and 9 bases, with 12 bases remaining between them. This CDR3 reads CASSFPGGGPQHF. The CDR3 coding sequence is TGTGCCAGCAGTTTCCCTGGGGGAGGGCCCCAGCATTTT.

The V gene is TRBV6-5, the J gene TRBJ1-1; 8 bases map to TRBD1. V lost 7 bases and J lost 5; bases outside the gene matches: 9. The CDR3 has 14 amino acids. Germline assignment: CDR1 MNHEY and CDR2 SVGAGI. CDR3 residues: CASNSRNRGTEAFF. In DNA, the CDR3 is TGTGCCAGCAATTCAAGGAACAGGGGGACTGAAGCTTTCTTT.

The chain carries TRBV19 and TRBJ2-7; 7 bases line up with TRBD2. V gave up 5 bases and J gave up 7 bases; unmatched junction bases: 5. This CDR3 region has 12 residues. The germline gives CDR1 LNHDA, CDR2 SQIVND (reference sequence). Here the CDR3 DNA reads TGTGCCAGTAGTCCGGGGCGGGGGGAGCAGTACTTC. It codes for CASSPGRGEQYF.

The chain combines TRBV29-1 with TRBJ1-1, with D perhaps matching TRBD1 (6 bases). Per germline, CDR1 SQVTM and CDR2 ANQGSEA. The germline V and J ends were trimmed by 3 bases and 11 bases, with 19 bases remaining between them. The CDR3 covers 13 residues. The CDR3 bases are TGCAGCGTTGAGAGGGGGGGGATCTTGAGTGCTTTCTTT. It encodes CSVERGGILSAFF.

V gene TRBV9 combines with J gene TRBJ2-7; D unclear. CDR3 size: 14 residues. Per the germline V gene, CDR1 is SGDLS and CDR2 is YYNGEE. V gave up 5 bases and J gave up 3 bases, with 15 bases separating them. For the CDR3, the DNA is TGTGCCAGCAGTGGCTACGAGGCGAGCTACGAGCAGTACTTC. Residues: CASSGYEASYEQYF. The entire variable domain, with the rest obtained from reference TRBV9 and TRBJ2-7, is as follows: DSGVTQTPKHLITATGQRVTLRCSPRSGDLSVYWYQQSLDQGLQFLIQYYNGEERAKGNILERFSAQQFPDLHSELNLSSLELGDSALYFCASSGYEASYEQYFGPGTRLTVT.

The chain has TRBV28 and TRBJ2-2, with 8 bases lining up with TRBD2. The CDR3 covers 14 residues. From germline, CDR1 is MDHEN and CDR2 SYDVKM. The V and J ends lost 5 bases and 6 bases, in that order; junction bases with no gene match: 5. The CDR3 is CASSRGGSAGELFF. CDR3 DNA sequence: TGTGCCAGCAGTCGCGGGGGGAGCGCCGGGGAGCTGTTTTTT.

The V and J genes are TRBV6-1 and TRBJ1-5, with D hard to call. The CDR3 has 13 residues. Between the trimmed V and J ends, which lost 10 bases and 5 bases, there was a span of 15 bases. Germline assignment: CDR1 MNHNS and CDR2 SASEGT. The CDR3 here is CATRVQSDQPQHF. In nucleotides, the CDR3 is TGTGCCACGAGGGTACAGAGCGATCAGCCCCAGCATTTT.

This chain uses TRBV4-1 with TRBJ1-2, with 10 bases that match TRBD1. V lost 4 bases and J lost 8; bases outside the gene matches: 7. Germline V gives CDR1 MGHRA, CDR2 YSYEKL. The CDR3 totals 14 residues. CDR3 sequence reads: CASSPPGTGDGYTF. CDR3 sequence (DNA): TGCGCCAGCAGCCCCCCCGGGACAGGGGACGGCTACACCTTC.